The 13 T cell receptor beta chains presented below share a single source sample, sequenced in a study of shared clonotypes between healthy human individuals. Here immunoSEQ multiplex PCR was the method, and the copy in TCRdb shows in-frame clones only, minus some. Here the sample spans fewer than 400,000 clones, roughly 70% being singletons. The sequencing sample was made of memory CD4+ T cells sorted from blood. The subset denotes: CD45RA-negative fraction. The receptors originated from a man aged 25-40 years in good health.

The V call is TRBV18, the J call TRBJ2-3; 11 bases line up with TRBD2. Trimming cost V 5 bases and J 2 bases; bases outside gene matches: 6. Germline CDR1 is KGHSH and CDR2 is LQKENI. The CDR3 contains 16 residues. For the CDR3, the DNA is TGTGCCAGCTCAGGAACTAGCGGGAGATACACAGATACGCAGTATTTT. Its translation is CASSGTSGRYTDTQYF.

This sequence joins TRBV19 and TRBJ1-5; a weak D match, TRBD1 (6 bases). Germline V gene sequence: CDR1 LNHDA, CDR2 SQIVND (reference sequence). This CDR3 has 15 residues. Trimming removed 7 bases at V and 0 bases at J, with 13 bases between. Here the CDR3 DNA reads TGTGCCAGTACCCGGACAGTGTATAGCAATCAGCCCCAGCATTTT. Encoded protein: CASTRTVYSNQPQHF.

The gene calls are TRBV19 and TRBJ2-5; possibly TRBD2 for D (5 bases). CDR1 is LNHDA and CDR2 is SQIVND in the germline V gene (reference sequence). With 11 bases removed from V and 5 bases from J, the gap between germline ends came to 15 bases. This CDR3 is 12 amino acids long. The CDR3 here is CAAGYRGETQYF. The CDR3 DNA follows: TGTGCCGCTGGCTACCGAGGGGAGACCCAGTACTTC.

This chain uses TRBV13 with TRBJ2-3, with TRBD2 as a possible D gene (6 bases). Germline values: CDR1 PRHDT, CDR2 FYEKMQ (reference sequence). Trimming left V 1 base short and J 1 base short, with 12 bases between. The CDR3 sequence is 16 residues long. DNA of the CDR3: TGTGCCAGCAGCTTAGATCCGGGAGCGCGCACAGATACGCAGTATTTT. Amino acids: CASSLDPGARTDTQYF.

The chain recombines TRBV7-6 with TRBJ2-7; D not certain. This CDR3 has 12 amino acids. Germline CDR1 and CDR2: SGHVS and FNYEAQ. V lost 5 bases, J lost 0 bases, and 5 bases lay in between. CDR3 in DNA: TGTGCCAGCAGCCCACACTCCTACGAGCAGTACTTC. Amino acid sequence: CASSPHSYEQYF.

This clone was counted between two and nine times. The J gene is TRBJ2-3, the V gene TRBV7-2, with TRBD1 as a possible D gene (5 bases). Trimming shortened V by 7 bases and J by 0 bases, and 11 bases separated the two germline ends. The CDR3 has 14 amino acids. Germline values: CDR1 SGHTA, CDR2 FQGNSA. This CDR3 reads CASKKRQSTDTQYF. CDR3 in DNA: TGTGCCAGCAAGAAAAGACAGAGCACAGATACGCAGTATTTT.

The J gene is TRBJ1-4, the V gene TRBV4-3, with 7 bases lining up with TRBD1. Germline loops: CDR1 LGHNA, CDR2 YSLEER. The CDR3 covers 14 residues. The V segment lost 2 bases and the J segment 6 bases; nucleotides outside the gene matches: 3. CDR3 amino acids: CASSQTGADEKLFF. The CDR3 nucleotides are TGCGCCAGCAGCCAAACAGGGGCGGATGAAAAACTGTTTTTT.

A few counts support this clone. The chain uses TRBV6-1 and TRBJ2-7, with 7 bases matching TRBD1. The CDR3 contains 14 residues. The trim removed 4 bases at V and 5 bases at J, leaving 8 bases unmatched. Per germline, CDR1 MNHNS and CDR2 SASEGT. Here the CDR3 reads CASSGSTGRHEQYF. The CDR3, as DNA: TGTGCCAGCAGTGGGTCGACAGGGCGCCACGAGCAGTACTTC.

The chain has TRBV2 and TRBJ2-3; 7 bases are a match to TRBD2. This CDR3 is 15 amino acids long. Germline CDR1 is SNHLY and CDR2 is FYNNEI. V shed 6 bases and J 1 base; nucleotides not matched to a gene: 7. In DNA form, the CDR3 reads TGTGCCAGCAGGCCCCGGGAGGCAGGCACAGATACGCAGTATTTT. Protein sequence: CASRPREAGTDTQYF.

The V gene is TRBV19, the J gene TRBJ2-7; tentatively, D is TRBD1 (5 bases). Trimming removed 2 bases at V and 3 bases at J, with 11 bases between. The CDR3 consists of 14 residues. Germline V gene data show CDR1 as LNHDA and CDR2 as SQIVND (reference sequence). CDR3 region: CASSIRDSLYEQYF. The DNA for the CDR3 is TGTGCCAGTAGTATAAGAGACAGCCTCTACGAGCAGTACTTC.

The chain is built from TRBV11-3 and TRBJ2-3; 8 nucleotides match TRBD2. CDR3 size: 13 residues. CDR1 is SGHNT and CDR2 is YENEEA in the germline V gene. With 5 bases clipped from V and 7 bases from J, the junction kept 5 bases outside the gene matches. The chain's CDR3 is CASSRSGMNTQYF. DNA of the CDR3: TGTGCCAGCAGCCGTAGCGGGATGAATACGCAGTATTTT.

The CDR3 is CASSLGTSGSSYEQYF. The CDR3 region has the DNA TGTGCCAGTAGCCTGGGGACTAGCGGGAGCTCCTACGAGCAGTACTTC. The V call is TRBV19, the J call TRBJ2-7; the match to TRBD2 covers 14 bases. The junction had 4 bases not matched to a gene; V was cut back by 6 bases and J by 0 bases. Germline V gene sequence: CDR1 LNHDA, CDR2 SQIVND (reference sequence). The CDR3 sequence is 16 residues long. Looking up the rest from reference TRBV19 and TRBJ2-7 gives the full variable domain: DGGITQSPKYLFRKEGQNVTLSCEQNLNHDAMYWYRQDPGQGLRLIYYSQIVNDFQKGDIAEGYSVSREKKESFPLTVTSAQKNPTAFYLCASSLGTSGSSYEQYFGPGTRLTVT.

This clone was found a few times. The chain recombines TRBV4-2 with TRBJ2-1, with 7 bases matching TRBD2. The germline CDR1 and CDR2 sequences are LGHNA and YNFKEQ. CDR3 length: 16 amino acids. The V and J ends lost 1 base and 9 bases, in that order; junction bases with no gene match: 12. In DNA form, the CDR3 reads TGTGCCAGCAGCCAAGTGGAGCCCGCGGGAGTGGGTGAGCAGTTCTTC. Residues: CASSQVEPAGVGEQFF.